This T cell receptor (beta chain) was sequenced during a study of Ad26.COV2.S vaccination and SARS-CoV-2 variants. Study-level information: Into the muscle, Ad26.COV2.S was dosed once or twice, 56 days apart. Notes on the study in general: Possible underestimation of total T cell responses by the TCR breadth and depth analyses was noted.

About this clone: Antigen unknown. Within the sample, other DNA sequences also encode this same CDR3.

As for treatment: 15 to 20 received Ad26.COV2.S at low or high dose, single or two shots; a few received placebo; per-sample allocation not given. Material that was analyzed had been drawn on day 63 after the first vaccine or placebo injection. The donor's status was that of an adult aged 18-55 years in Boston. V lost 5 bases to trimming and J lost 0 bases; unmatched junction nucleotides: 5. CDR1 and CDR2 from the germline V gene are SGDLS and YYNGEE. The CDR3 length is 15 residues. TCRdb's table, derived via immunoSEQ multiplex PCR, lists solely in-frame clones and lacks some. This table has about half a million clones, about nine tenths appearing once.

The source of this sequence is a person aged 18-60 years who received the Ad26.COV2.S COVID-19 vaccine or a placebo. The genes are TRBV9 and TRBJ2-1; 7 bases map to TRBD2. Specimen: peripheral blood, collected in a trial of Ad26.COV2.S vaccine versus placebo. This chain's CDR3 is CASSPGGSSYNEQFF. In DNA form, the CDR3 reads TGTGCCAGCAGTCCGGGGGGTAGCTCCTACAATGAGCAGTTCTTC.